This TCR beta chain was observed in a study of blood T cell repertoires in COVID-19. The protocol was immunoSEQ multiplex PCR, while the TCRdb copy is restricted to in-frame clones and leaves out a portion. The data contain about 210,000 clones, roughly four fifths of them singletons. The ends lost 5 bases at V and 6 bases at J; junction bases unmatched: 7. This CDR3 has 15 amino acids. The germline V gene has CDR1 SGHVS and CDR2 FQNEAQ. This chain uses TRBV7-8 with TRBJ1-6, with 7 bases that match TRBD1. Specimen: peripheral blood. The sequence derives from a woman aged 40 to 55 with acute or convalescent COVID-19. CDR3 coding DNA: TGTGCCAGCAGCGTCCGGGGACAGAGTAATTCACCCCTCCACTTT. Amino acids: CASSVRGQSNSPLHF.